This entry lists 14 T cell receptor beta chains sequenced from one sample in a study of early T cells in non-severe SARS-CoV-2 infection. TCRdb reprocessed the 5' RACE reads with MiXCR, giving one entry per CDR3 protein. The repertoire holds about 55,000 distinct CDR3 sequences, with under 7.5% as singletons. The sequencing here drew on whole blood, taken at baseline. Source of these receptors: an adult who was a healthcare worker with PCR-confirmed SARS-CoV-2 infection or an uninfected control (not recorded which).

CDR3: CASSQGEGELFF. The CDR3 bases are TGCGCCAGCAGTCAGGGGGAGGGGGAGCTGTTTTTT. V usage is TRBV10-2 and J usage is TRBJ2-2, with 7 bases lining up with TRBD1. This CDR3 spans 12 amino acids. CDR1 is WSHSY and CDR2 is SAAADI in the germline V gene. The J segment lost 8 bases and the V segment lost 5 bases, leaving 2 bases of the junction unmatched.

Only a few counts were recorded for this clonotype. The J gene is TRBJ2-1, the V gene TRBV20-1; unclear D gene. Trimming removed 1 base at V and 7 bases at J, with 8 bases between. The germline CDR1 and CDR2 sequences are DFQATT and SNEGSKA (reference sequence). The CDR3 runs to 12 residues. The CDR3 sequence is CSARALPNEQFF. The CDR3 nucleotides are TGCAGTGCTAGAGCTCTGCCTAATGAGCAGTTCTTC.

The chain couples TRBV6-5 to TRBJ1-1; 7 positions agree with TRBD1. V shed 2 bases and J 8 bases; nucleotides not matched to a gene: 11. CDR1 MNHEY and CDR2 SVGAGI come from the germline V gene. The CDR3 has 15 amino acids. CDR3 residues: CASSYPNTGEVEAFF. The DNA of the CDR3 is TGTGCCAGCAGTTACCCAAATACAGGGGAGGTAGAAGCTTTCTTT.

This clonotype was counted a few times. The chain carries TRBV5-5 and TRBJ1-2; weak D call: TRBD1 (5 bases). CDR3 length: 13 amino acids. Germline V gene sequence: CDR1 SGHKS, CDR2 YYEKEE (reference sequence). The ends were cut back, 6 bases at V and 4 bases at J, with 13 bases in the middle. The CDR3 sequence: CASTSLTAYGYTF. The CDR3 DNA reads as TGTGCCAGCACCTCACTGACAGCCTATGGCTACACCTTC.

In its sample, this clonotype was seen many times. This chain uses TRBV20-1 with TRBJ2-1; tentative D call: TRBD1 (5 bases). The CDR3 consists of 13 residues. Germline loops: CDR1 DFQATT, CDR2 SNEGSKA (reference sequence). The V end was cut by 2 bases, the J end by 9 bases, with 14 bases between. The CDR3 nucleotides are TGCAGTGCTAGAAATCAGGGTACGGGTGAGCAGTTCTTC. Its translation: CSARNQGTGEQFF.

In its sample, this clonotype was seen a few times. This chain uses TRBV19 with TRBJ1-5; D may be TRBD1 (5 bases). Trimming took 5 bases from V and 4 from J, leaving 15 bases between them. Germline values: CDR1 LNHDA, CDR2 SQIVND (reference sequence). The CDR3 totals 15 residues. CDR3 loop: CASSLGLGGNQPQHF. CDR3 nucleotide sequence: TGTGCCAGTAGTTTGGGGCTGGGGGGGAATCAGCCCCAGCATTTT.

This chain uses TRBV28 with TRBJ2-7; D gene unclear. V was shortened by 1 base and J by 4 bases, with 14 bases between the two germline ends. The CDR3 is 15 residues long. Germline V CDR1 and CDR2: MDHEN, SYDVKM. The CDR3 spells CASSLYAPAKYEQYF. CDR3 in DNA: TGTGCCAGCAGTTTATATGCCCCCGCAAAGTACGAGCAGTACTTC. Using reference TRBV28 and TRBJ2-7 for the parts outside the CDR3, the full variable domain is DVKVTQSSRYLVKRTGEKVFLECVQDMDHENMFWYRQDPGLGLRLIYFSYDVKMKEKGDIPEGYSVSREKKERFSLILESASTNQTSMYLCASSLYAPAKYEQYFGPGTRLTVT.

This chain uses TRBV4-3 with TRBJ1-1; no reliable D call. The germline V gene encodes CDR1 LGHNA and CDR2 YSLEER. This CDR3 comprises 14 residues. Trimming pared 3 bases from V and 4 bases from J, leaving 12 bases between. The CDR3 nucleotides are TGCGCCAGCAGCCATCGGCGAGGAGGCACTGAAGCTTTCTTT. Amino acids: CASSHRRGGTEAFF.

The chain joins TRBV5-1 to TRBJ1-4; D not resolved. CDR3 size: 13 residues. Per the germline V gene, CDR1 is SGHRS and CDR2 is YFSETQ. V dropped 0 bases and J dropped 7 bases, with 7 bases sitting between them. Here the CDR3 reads CASSLDWAEKLFF. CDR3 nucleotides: TGCGCCAGCAGCTTGGATTGGGCTGAAAAACTGTTTTTT.

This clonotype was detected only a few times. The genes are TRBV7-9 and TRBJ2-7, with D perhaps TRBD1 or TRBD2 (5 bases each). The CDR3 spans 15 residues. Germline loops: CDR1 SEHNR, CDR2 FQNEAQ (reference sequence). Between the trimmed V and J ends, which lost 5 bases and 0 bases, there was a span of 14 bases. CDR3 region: CASSIDYRSSYEQYF. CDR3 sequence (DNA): TGTGCCAGCAGCATCGACTACAGGAGCTCCTACGAGCAGTACTTC.

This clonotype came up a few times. The DNA of the CDR3 is TGCGCCAGCTCGGTAGGGGACAATAGCTCACCCCTCCACTTT. It codes for CASSVGDNSSPLHF. The rearrangement links TRBV5-1 to TRBJ1-6; a possible D gene is TRBD1 (6 bases). Germline values: CDR1 SGHRS, CDR2 YFSETQ. The CDR3 runs 14 residues. The V end lost 7 bases, the J end lost 10 bases, and 18 bases lay between the germline ends.

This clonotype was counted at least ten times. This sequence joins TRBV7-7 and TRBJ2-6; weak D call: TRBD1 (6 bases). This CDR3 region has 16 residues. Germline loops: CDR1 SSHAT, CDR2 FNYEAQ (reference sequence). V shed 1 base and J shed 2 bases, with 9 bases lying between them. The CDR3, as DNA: TGTGCCAGCAGCTTAGTTGGGGACACTGGGGCCAACGTCCTGACTTTC. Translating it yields CASSLVGDTGANVLTF.

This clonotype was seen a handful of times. CDR3 DNA sequence: TGCGCCAGCAGCCGGACCTCTGGAAACACCATATATTTT. Translation gives CASSRTSGNTIYF. The gene calls are TRBV4-3 and TRBJ1-3; D is ambiguous. CDR1 and CDR2 from the germline V gene are LGHNA and YSLEER. This CDR3 is built from 13 residues. The V end lost 4 bases, the J end lost 0 bases, and 4 bases lay between the germline ends.

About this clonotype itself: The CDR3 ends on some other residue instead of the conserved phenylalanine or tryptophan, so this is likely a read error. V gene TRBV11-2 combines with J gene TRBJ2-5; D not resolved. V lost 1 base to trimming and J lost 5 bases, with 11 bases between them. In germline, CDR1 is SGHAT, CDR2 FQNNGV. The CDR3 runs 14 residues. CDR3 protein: CASSLVRAGETQYS. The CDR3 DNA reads TGTGCCAGCAGCTTAGTCCGTGCCGGGGAGACCCAGTACTCC.